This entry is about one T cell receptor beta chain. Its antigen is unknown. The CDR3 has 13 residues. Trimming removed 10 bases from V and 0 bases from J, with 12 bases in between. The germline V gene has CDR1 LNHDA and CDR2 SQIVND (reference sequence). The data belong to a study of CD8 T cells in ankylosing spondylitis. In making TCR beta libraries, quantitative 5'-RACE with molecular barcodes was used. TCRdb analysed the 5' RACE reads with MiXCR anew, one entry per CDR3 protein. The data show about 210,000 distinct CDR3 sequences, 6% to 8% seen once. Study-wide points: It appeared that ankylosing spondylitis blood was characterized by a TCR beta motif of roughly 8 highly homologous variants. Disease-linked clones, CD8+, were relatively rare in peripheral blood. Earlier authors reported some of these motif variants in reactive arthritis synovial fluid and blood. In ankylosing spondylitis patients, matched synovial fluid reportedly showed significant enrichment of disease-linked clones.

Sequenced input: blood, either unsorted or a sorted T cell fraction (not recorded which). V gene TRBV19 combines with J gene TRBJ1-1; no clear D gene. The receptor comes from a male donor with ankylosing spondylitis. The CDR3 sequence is CATTGNMNTEAFF. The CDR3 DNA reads TGTGCCACCACGGGAAACATGAACACTGAAGCTTTCTTT.